The 19 T cell receptor beta chains below all came from one sample that was sequenced in a study of blood T cells in healthy people across ages. A second PCR of about 7 to 12 cycles used a sample-barcoded 5' primer and a J-beta primer mix. TCRdb used MiXCR to reprocess the 5' RACE reads, holding one entry per CDR3 protein. This table holds 800,000 to 950,000 distinct CDR3 sequences, 29% found once. These data were also filed under a second study, of T cells of mothers and their children.

The sequencing input was blood. The receptors come from a woman between 35 and 50 years old in good health.

This clonotype was picked up many times. The chain joins TRBV5-1 to TRBJ1-6; 7 bases are a match to TRBD1. The V segment lost 2 bases and the J segment 6 bases; nucleotides outside the gene matches: 2. Germline V gene sequence: CDR1 SGHRS, CDR2 YFSETQ. The CDR3 covers 14 residues. The DNA for the CDR3 is TGCGCCAGCAGCTTAACAGGGGTTAATTCACCCCTCCACTTT. Its protein product is CASSLTGVNSPLHF.

The rearrangement joins TRBV7-2 to TRBJ2-3, with TRBD2 identical over 11 bases. Germline-derived CDR1 and CDR2 are SGHTA and FQGNSA. The CDR3 has 16 residues. With V trimmed by 5 bases and J by 6 bases, 10 bases remained unmatched. This chain's CDR3 is CASSKDSGGAVDTQYF. CDR3 sequence (DNA): TGTGCCAGCAGCAAAGATAGCGGGGGGGCTGTGGATACGCAGTATTTT.

V usage is TRBV7-3 and J usage is TRBJ2-6; tentative D call: TRBD2 (5 bases). Trimming left V 5 bases short and J 0 bases short, with 11 bases between. Germline V gene lookup returns CDR1 SGHTA and CDR2 FQGTGA. The CDR3 extends over 16 amino acids. CDR3 sequence reads: CASSPDSYSGANVLTF. The CDR3 nucleotides are TGTGCCAGCAGCCCGGACTCCTACTCTGGGGCCAACGTCCTGACTTTC.

V gene TRBV7-8 combines with J gene TRBJ1-5; D might be TRBD1 (5 bases). Germline CDR1 SGHVS, CDR2 FQNEAQ. With 1 base removed from V and 7 bases from J, the gap between germline ends came to 14 bases. The CDR3 is 15 residues long. The CDR3 is CASSLEGSGLQPQHF. The CDR3 coding sequence is TGTGCCAGCAGCTTAGAAGGATCGGGGCTACAGCCCCAGCATTTT.

The chain employs TRBV3-1 and TRBJ2-3; weak D call: TRBD1 (5 bases). The germline V gene encodes CDR1 LGHDT and CDR2 YNNKEL (reference sequence). The V and J ends lost 7 bases and 1 base respectively, with 12 bases between them. This CDR3 has 14 amino acids. The CDR3 loop reads CASNQGLRTDTQYF. The CDR3 DNA is TGTGCCAGCAACCAGGGATTACGCACAGATACGCAGTATTTT.

On this clonotype: At one end, the junction sequence differs from germline, possibly due to a read error. The chain is built from TRBV27 and TRBJ2-5; no firm D call. Per the germline V gene, CDR1 is MNHEY and CDR2 is SMNVEV (reference sequence). The CDR3 extends over 13 amino acids. The CDR3: CASSFSPQEAQYF. The CDR3 region has the DNA TGTGCCAGCAGTTTCTCGCCTCAAGAGGCCCAGTACTTC.

This clonotype was counted many times. V and J are TRBV20-1 and TRBJ1-1; D unresolved. The CDR3 consists of 14 residues. Per the germline V gene, CDR1 is DFQATT and CDR2 is SNEGSKA (reference sequence). V was pared by 0 bases and J by 2 bases, with 10 bases between. The CDR3 DNA reads as TGCAGTGCTAGAGATAAAGGCCGAAACACTGAAGCTTTCTTT. Its protein product is CSARDKGRNTEAFF.

As to this clonotype: The junction differs from germline at one of its ends, possibly a read error. The chain recombines TRBV5-4 with TRBJ2-5; perhaps TRBD2 as D (5 bases). The J call is uncertain, as TRBJ2-7 better fits the DNA end. This CDR3 spans 15 amino acids. Germline V gives CDR1 SGHNT, CDR2 YYREEE (reference sequence). The CDR3 DNA sequence: TGTGCCAGCAACTTGGCCGTTTCGGGGTATGGCGAGCAGTACTTC. Its protein product is CASNLAVSGYGEQYF.

The chain recombines TRBV20-1 with TRBJ2-2, with D perhaps given as TRBD1 or TRBD2 (6 bases each). Germline-derived CDR1 and CDR2 are DFQATT and SNEGSKA (reference sequence). V was clipped by 2 bases and J by 4 bases, with 11 bases between them. There are 14 residues in the CDR3. CDR3 in DNA: TGCAGTGCTAGATCGGGGGCGGGCACCGGGGAGCTGTTTTTT. It is translated as CSARSGAGTGELFF.

The chain links TRBV4-3 to TRBJ2-5; D tentatively fits TRBD1 or TRBD2 (5 bases each). V was clipped by 3 bases and J by 5 bases, with 10 bases between them. The V gene's germline CDR1 is LGHNA and CDR2 YSLEER. This CDR3 has 13 residues. CDR3 nucleotide sequence: TGCGCCAGCAGCCATCGAGGGGTTGAGACCCAGTACTTC. This sequence encodes CASSHRGVETQYF.

As for this clonotype: This may be a read error, as it is one base from a much larger clone. This rearrangement joins TRBV7-2 to TRBJ2-1; 9 bases agree with TRBD1. Losses at the gene ends were 5 bases for V and 6 bases for J; bases not matched to a gene: 8. CDR3 length equals 15 residues. Germline lookup yields CDR1 SGHTA and CDR2 FQGNSA. The CDR3 DNA sequence: TGTGCCAGCAGCCCTAGGACAGGGGAACGCAATGAGCAGTTCTTC. Protein sequence: CASSPRTGERNEQFF.

This clonotype has a handful of counts. The chain links TRBV7-2 to TRBJ2-5; TRBD1 agrees at 11 bases. There are 16 residues in the CDR3. From germline, CDR1 is SGHTA and CDR2 FQGNSA. J lost 1 base, V lost 0 bases, and 1 base had no gene match. CDR3 amino acids: CASSLAGQGVQETQYF. The CDR3 bases are TGTGCCAGCAGCTTAGCGGGACAGGGGGTCCAAGAGACCCAGTACTTC.

This clonotype has ten or more counts. The chain employs TRBV28 and TRBJ2-1; D is unresolved. The length of the CDR3 is 12 residues. CDR1 and CDR2 from the germline V gene are MDHEN and SYDVKM. V lost 7 bases to trimming and J lost 5 bases, with 9 bases between them. CDR3 residues: CASISAHNEQFF. The CDR3 coding sequence is TGTGCCAGCATAAGTGCCCACAATGAGCAGTTCTTC.

This clonotype was seen many times. This sequence joins TRBV6-2 or TRBV6-3 and TRBJ2-7; a possible D gene is TRBD1 (6 bases). The CDR3 length is 14 residues. V shed 0 bases and J shed 7 bases, with 13 bases lying between them. Germline V gene data show CDR1 as MNHEY and CDR2 as SVGEGT. For the CDR3, the DNA is TGTGCCAGCAGTTACTCCACAGGGCGAGTAGAGCAGTACTTC. It encodes CASSYSTGRVEQYF.

This clonotype was seen many times. This chain joins TRBV30 and TRBJ2-1; TRBD2 agrees at 12 bases. The germline V gene encodes CDR1 GTSNPN and CDR2 SVGIG (reference sequence). Losses at the gene ends were 3 bases for V and 0 bases for J; bases not matched to a gene: 6. The CDR3 covers 17 residues. CDR3 nucleotide sequence: TGTGCCTGGAGACGTCTAGCGGGGGGGAGCTCCTACAATGAGCAGTTCTTC. This sequence encodes CAWRRLAGGSSYNEQFF. The full variable domain, with the rest looked up from reference TRBV30 and TRBJ2-1, is SQTIHQWPATLVQPVGSPLSLECTVEGTSNPNLYWYRQAAGRGLQLLFYSVGIGQISSEVPQNLSASRPQDRQFILSSKKLLLSDSGFYLCAWRRLAGGSSYNEQFFGPGTRLTVL.

Note on this clonotype: One junction end does not reproduce the germline sequence, and a read error may be involved. The V call is TRBV20-1, the J call TRBJ1-2, with a possible D match to TRBD1 (5 bases). The CDR3 spans 14 residues. From germline, CDR1 is DFQATT and CDR2 SNEGSKA (reference sequence). As DNA, the CDR3 is TGCGGTGCCCTGCCGGTCGGCAGAGGGGTAGGCTACACCTTC. Amino acid sequence: CGALPVGRGVGYTF.

This clonotype was recorded a few times. The CDR3 protein is CSVDGTGGEWHTEAFF. The CDR3 DNA is TGCAGCGTTGATGGGACAGGGGGCGAGTGGCACACTGAAGCTTTCTTT. The J gene is TRBJ1-1, the V gene TRBV29-1; 12 nucleotides line up with TRBD1. Germline trimming cut 3 bases from V and 3 bases from J; bases unmatched to any gene: 8. Per the germline V gene, CDR1 is SQVTM and CDR2 is ANQGSEA. The length of the CDR3 is 16 residues. Full variable domain (rest looked up from reference TRBV29-1 and TRBJ1-1): SAVISQKPSRDICQRGTSLTIQCQVDSQVTMMFWYRQQPGQSLTLIATANQGSEATYESGFVIDKFPISRPNLTFSTLTVSNMSPEDSSIYLCSVDGTGGEWHTEAFFGQGTRLTVV.

This clonotype came up many times. The gene calls are TRBV7-2 and TRBJ2-5; 10 bases are shared with TRBD2. J lost 5 bases, V lost 0 bases, and 6 bases had no gene match. The germline V gene has CDR1 SGHTA and CDR2 FQGNSA. CDR3 length: 16 amino acids. The chain's CDR3 is CASSLASSGGVETQYF. The CDR3 coding sequence is TGTGCCAGCAGCTTAGCTTCTAGCGGGGGTGTTGAGACCCAGTACTTC.

The table lists this clonotype with a few counts. Given a much more abundant clone one base away, this may be a read error. The chain uses TRBV7-2 and TRBJ2-3, with a weak D call TRBD1 (6 bases). Germline loops: CDR1 SGHTA, CDR2 FQGNSA. V gave up 5 bases and J gave up 5 bases, with 14 bases separating them. This CDR3 has 14 amino acids. The CDR3 nucleotides are TGTGCCAGCAGCCGACTCCAAGGGGGAGATACGCAGTATTTT. Residues: CASSRLQGGDTQYF.